These 15 T cell receptor beta chains originate from one sample sequenced in a study of T-cell reconstitution after alpha-beta-depleted transplantation in children. This sample's TCRbeta library carried unique molecular identifier barcodes. TCRdb fed the PCR reads into MiXCR, producing one record per CDR3 protein. The sample contains about 980,000 distinct CDR3 sequences, roughly 29% of which appear only once. The input for sequencing was PBMCs, mostly from graft donor cells, taken 360 days after TCRalphabeta/CD19-depleted stem cell transplant. These receptors were obtained from a boy under two years old who had a stem cell transplant for SCID, so the T cells may come from the graft donor.

This clonotype appeared a few times. The V gene is TRBV28, the J gene TRBJ2-5; 12 bases agree with TRBD2. The CDR3 length is 16 residues. CDR1 and CDR2 from the germline V gene are MDHEN and SYDVKM. Germline trimming cut 6 bases from V and 5 bases from J; bases unmatched to any gene: 10. CDR3 sequence (DNA): TGTGCCAGCAGCCCCGGACTAGCGGGGATGAGGGAGACCCAGTACTTC. It codes for CASSPGLAGMRETQYF.

The DNA for the CDR3 is TGCGCCAGCAGCTTGGGACAGTTCCATACTAATGAAAAACTGTTTTTT. Protein: CASSLGQFHTNEKLFF. This chain connects TRBV5-1 to TRBJ1-4; perhaps TRBD1 as D (5 bases). Per germline, CDR1 SGHRS and CDR2 YFSETQ. V gave up 0 bases and J gave up 2 bases, with 11 bases separating them. This CDR3 region has 16 residues.

This clonotype was counted ten times or more. This chain connects TRBV7-3 to TRBJ2-1, with TRBD1 identical over 7 bases. The germline V gene encodes CDR1 SGHTA and CDR2 FQGTGA. The CDR3 loop spans 15 amino acids. With V trimmed by 5 bases and J by 4 bases, 8 bases remained unmatched. The CDR3 DNA follows: TGTGCCAGCAGCCCACCGGGGACAGTTTACAATGAGCAGTTCTTC. Translating gives CASSPPGTVYNEQFF.

V and J are TRBV10-3 and TRBJ2-7; 8 bases map to TRBD1. This CDR3 has 16 residues. With V trimmed by 3 bases and J by 6 bases, 13 bases remained unmatched. The V gene's germline CDR1 is ENHRY and CDR2 SYGVKD. In nucleotides, the CDR3 is TGTGCCATCAGTGAATTTAGACAGGGGCCCAAGGTCGAGCAGTACTTC. Its protein product is CAISEFRQGPKVEQYF.

Here the CDR3 DNA reads TGCGCCAGCAGCATTTCGACAAGGGATACAGATACGCAGTATTTT. As protein: CASSISTRDTDTQYF. This sequence joins TRBV5-1 and TRBJ2-3, with unresolved D. Trimming stripped 4 bases from V and 3 bases from J, with 15 bases between. The CDR3 runs 15 residues. The germline V gene has CDR1 SGHRS and CDR2 YFSETQ.

The V gene is TRBV24-1, the J gene TRBJ2-1; perhaps TRBD1 as D (6 bases). This CDR3 has 14 amino acids. CDR1 KGHDR and CDR2 SFDVKD come from the germline V gene. V was trimmed by 8 bases and J by 4 bases, leaving 14 bases between them. The CDR3 here is CATTQPGVYNEQFF. CDR3 nucleotide sequence: TGTGCCACCACTCAACCAGGGGTATACAATGAGCAGTTCTTC.

This clonotype was counted between two and nine times. The rearrangement joins TRBV12-3 or TRBV12-4 to TRBJ2-1; the match to TRBD1 covers 8 bases. The length of the CDR3 is 15 residues. With 2 bases clipped from V and 10 bases from J, the junction kept 10 bases outside the gene matches. CDR3 amino acids: CASSLWSQGAGEQFF. The CDR3 coding sequence is TGTGCCAGCAGTTTATGGTCCCAGGGGGCAGGAGAGCAGTTCTTC.

This sequence joins TRBV20-1 and TRBJ1-2; 7 nucleotides agree with TRBD1. CDR1 and CDR2 from the germline V gene are DFQATT and SNEGSKA (reference sequence). The CDR3 has 12 residues. Losses at the gene ends were 3 bases for V and 10 bases for J; bases not matched to a gene: 8. CDR3 bases: TGCAGTGCTAGGAGGGACAGTGACAACTACACCTTC. Translating it yields CSARRDSDNYTF.

This clonotype was observed a few times. This chain joins TRBV24-1 and TRBJ2-1; 8 nucleotides agree with TRBD2. Germline CDR1 reads KGHDR; CDR2 reads SFDVKD. With V trimmed by 5 bases and J by 10 bases, 9 bases remained unmatched. CDR3 length: 14 residues. The DNA of the CDR3 is TGTGCCACCAGTGGGACCGGGGGGGCTAAGGAGCAGTTCTTC. Its protein is CATSGTGGAKEQFF.

This clonotype was observed many times. The chain couples TRBV5-5 to TRBJ2-1; TRBD2 aligns across 8 bases. This CDR3 contains 14 residues. From germline, CDR1 is SGHKS and CDR2 YYEKEE (reference sequence). V was pared by 3 bases and J by 5 bases, with 4 bases of the junction left unmatched. CDR3 residues: CASSSGGSNNEQFF. Here the CDR3 DNA reads TGTGCCAGCAGCTCGGGGGGGTCAAACAATGAGCAGTTCTTC. Supplemented by reference TRBV5-5 and TRBJ2-1, the full variable domain reads DAGVTQSPTHLIKTRGQQVTLRCSPISGHKSVSWYQQVLGQGPQFIFQYYEKEERGRGNFPDRFSARQFPNYSSELNVNALLLGDSALYLCASSSGGSNNEQFFGPGTRLTVL.

The chain recombines TRBV12-5 with TRBJ2-7; 10 bases line up with TRBD2. V lost 7 bases, J lost 0 bases, and 9 bases stayed unmatched. CDR1 is LGHNT, CDR2 FRNRAP, per germline. The CDR3 spans 16 residues. The CDR3 DNA sequence: TGTGCTAGTGCTGAGTCGAGCGGGGGGGCCTCCTACGAGCAGTACTTC. Translation: CASAESSGGASYEQYF.

This sequence joins TRBV19 and TRBJ2-7; TRBD1 matches at 7 bases. The CDR3 has 17 amino acids. Germline V CDR1 and CDR2: LNHDA, SQIVND (reference sequence). Germline trimming cut 6 bases from V and 5 bases from J; bases unmatched to any gene: 19. CDR3 nucleotides: TGTGCCAGTAGCCCTAACCCCGGGACAGTACTTTTCGACGAGCAGTACTTC. It specifies CASSPNPGTVLFDEQYF. Drawing the rest from reference TRBV19 and TRBJ2-7, the complete variable domain is DGGITQSPKYLFRKEGQNVTLSCEQNLNHDAMYWYRQDPGQGLRLIYYSQIVNDFQKGDIAEGYSVSREKKESFPLTVTSAQKNPTAFYLCASSPNPGTVLFDEQYFGPGTRLTVT.

This clonotype was seen only a few times. V and J are TRBV30 and TRBJ2-3; D remains unclear. The germline CDR1 and CDR2 sequences are GTSNPN and SVGIG (reference sequence). Trimming left V 3 bases short and J 6 bases short, with 10 bases between. The CDR3 runs to 12 residues. CDR3 residues: CAWSTFLDTQYF. DNA for the CDR3: TGTGCCTGGAGCACTTTTCTTGATACGCAGTATTTT.

This clonotype was seen a single time. In DNA form, the CDR3 reads TGTGCCATCAGTGAGGGGGCAGGGAGGAACCAAGAGACCCAGTACTTC. Its protein is CAISEGAGRNQETQYF. This rearrangement joins TRBV10-3 to TRBJ2-5, with D maybe TRBD2 (6 bases). This CDR3 has 16 amino acids. The V end was cut by 2 bases, the J end by 0 bases, with 13 bases between. The germline CDR1 and CDR2 sequences are ENHRY and SYGVKD.

The chain recombines TRBV4-2 with TRBJ2-3; D possibly uses TRBD1 or TRBD2 (5 bases each). In germline, CDR1 is LGHNA, CDR2 YNFKEQ. The CDR3 loop spans 15 amino acids. Trimming took off 0 bases at V and 4 bases at J, with 11 bases between the two ends. The CDR3 reads CASSQEDTSSDTQYF. The CDR3 DNA reads TGTGCCAGCAGCCAAGAGGACACTAGTTCAGATACGCAGTATTTT.